This TCR beta chain was recovered during a study of cytomegalovirus exposure and HLA in healthy donors. This clone showed up just a few times. Its antigen is still unknown. General study results and limits: The authors excluded some V segments, including TRBV6-2 and TRBV6-3, as indistinguishable. Earlier analysis found most TCR beta V segments productive about 87% or about 30% of the time.

With 60 Vbeta and 13 Jbeta primers, the PCR was carried out. Repertoires were generated with immunoSEQ multiplex PCR, while TCRdb's copy carries only in-frame clones and drops some. The table records about 120,000 clones, roughly 10% of them present only once. With V trimmed by 7 bases and J by 5 bases, 5 bases remained unmatched. Per germline, CDR1 MNHNY and CDR2 SVGAGI (reference sequence). The CDR3 contains 13 residues. This TCR came from a woman under 30 in good health and CMV-seropositive. The rearrangement links TRBV6-6 to TRBJ2-3, with 8 bases lining up with TRBD1. Sequences were obtained from PBMCs. CDR3: CASTGGGEDTQYF. The DNA of the CDR3 is TGTGCCAGCACAGGGGGCGGGGAAGATACGCAGTATTTT.